This T cell receptor (beta chain) was identified in a study of T cells in Graves' hyperthyroidism and ophthalmopathy. Study background: Staff took peripheral blood when the initial diagnosis was made, before any treatment began.

This clonotype was seen many times. The V end was cut by 1 base, the J end by 2 bases, with 12 bases between. This CDR3 is built from 16 residues. Per the germline V gene, CDR1 is LGHDT and CDR2 is YNNKEL (reference sequence). Those patients with uncontrolled infection, other autoimmune disease, pregnancy or lactation were excluded. In making diagnoses, clinical symptoms, serum thyroxine and TRAb, thyroid ultrasound and orbital computed tomography were all used. The PBMCs were taken from approximately 9 ml of fresh peripheral blood. RNA transcripts gave rise to amplified TCR beta CDR3 regions. Initially, a first-round RT-PCR of the TCR CDR3 employed the HTBI primer set. From the multiplex PCR reads, TCRdb called clonotypes with MiXCR, one entry per CDR3 protein. The table includes 190,000 or so distinct CDR3 sequences, around 16% detected once.

Material for sequencing was blood. This receptor was taken from a man aged 40-50 years with Graves' hyperthyroidism. The chain combines TRBV3-1 with TRBJ2-4; a possible D gene is TRBD1 (6 bases). CDR3 bases: TGTGCCAGCAGCCAAGTAGGACAGTTGTCCAAAAACATTCAGTACTTC. Translating gives CASSQVGQLSKNIQYF.